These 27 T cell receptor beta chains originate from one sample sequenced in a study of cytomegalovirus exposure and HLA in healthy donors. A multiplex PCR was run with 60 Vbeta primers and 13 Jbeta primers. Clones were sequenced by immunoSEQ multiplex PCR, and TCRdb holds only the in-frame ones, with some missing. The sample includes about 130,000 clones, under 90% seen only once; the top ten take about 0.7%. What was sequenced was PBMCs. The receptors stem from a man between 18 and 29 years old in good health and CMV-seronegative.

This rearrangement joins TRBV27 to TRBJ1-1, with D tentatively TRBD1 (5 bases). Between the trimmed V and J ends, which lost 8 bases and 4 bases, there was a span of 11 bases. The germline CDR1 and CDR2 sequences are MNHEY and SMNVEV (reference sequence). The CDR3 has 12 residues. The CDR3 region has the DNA TGTGCCAGCTATTGGGGGGTCACTGAAGCTTTCTTT. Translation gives CASYWGVTEAFF.

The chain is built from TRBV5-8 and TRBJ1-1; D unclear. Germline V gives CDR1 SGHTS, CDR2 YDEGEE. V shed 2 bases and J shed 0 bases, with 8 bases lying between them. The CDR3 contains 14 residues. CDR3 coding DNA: TGTGCCAGCAGCTTCACAGAAATGAACACTGAAGCTTTCTTT. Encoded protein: CASSFTEMNTEAFF.

For the CDR3, the DNA is TGTGCCAGCAGTGACACCAGGGTCGACGGGAACACTGAAGCTTTCTTT. Protein: CASSDTRVDGNTEAFF. The gene calls are TRBV25-1 and TRBJ1-1, with D perhaps TRBD1 (5 bases). CDR1 and CDR2 from the germline V gene are MGHDK and SYGVNS. The CDR3 totals 16 residues. V was shortened by 3 bases and J by 1 base, with 15 bases between the two germline ends. The full variable domain, its missing parts supplied by reference TRBV25-1 and TRBJ1-1, is EADIYQTPRYLVIGTGKKITLECSQTMGHDKMYWYQQDPGMELHLIHYSYGVNSTEKGDLSSESTVSRIRTEHFPLTLESARPSHTSQYLCASSDTRVDGNTEAFFGQGTRLTVV.

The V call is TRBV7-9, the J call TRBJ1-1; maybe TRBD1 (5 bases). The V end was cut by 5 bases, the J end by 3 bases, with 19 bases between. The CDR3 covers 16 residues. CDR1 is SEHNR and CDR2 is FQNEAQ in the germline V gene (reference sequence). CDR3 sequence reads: CASSASRASWDTEAFF. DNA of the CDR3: TGTGCCAGCAGCGCCTCCAGGGCCTCATGGGACACTGAAGCTTTCTTT. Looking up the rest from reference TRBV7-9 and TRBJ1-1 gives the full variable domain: DTGVSQNPRHKITKRGQNVTFRCDPISEHNRLYWYRQTLGQGPEFLTYFQNEAQLEKSRLLSDRFSAERPKGSFSTLEIQRTEQGDSAMYLCASSASRASWDTEAFFGQGTRLTVV.

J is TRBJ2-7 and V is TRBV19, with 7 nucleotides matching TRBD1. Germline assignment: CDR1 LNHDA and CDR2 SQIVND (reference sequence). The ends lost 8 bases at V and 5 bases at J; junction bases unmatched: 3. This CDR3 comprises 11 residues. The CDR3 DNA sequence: TGTGCCAGTTCGACAGGGAACGAGCAGTACTTC. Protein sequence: CASSTGNEQYF.

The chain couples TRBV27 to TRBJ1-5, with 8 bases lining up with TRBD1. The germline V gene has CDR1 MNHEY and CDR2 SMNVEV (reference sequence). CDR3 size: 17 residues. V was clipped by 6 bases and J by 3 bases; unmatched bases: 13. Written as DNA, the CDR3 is TGTGCCAGCAGCCCTATTCCGGGACAGGCGATCAATCAGCCCCAGCATTTT. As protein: CASSPIPGQAINQPQHF.

The CDR3 sequence: CASSRGGNTIYF. The CDR3 nucleotides read TGTGCCAGCAGCCGAGGGGGAAACACCATATATTTT. The genes are TRBV9 and TRBJ1-3; D gene ambiguous. The CDR3 has 12 amino acids. V gave up 4 bases and J gave up 4 bases, with 6 bases separating them. Germline V gene sequence: CDR1 SGDLS, CDR2 YYNGEE.

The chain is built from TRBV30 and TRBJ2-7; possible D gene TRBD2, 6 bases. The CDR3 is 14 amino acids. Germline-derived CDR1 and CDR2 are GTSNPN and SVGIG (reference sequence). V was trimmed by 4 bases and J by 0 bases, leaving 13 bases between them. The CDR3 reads CAWKEGPSSYEQYF. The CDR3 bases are TGTGCCTGGAAGGAGGGCCCGAGCTCCTACGAGCAGTACTTC. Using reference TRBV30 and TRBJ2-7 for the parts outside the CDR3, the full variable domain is SQTIHQWPATLVQPVGSPLSLECTVEGTSNPNLYWYRQAAGRGLQLLFYSVGIGQISSEVPQNLSASRPQDRQFILSSKKLLLSDSGFYLCAWKEGPSSYEQYFGPGTRLTVT.

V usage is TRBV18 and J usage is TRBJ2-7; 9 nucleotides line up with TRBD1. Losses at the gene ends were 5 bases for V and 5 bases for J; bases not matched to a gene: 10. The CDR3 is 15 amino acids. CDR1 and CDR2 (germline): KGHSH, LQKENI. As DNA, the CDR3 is TGTGCCAGCTCATTAGGGGACAGGGAAAGAAACGAGCAGTACTTC. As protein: CASSLGDRERNEQYF.

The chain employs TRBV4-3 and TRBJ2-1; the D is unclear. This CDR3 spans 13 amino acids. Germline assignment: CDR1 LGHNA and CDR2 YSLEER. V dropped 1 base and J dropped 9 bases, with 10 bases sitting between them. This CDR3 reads CASSQATGIEQFF. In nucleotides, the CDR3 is TGCGCCAGCAGCCAAGCCACGGGTATTGAGCAGTTCTTC.

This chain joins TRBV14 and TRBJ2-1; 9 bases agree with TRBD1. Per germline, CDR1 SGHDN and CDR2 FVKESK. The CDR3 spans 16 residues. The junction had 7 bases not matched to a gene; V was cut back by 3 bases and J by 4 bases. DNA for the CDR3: TGTGCCAGCAGCCAGCCCTACGGGACAGGGTACAATGAGCAGTTCTTC. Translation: CASSQPYGTGYNEQFF.

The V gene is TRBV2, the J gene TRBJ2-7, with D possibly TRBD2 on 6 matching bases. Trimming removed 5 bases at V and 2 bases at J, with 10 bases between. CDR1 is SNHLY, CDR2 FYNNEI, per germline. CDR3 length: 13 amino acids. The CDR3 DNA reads TGTGCCAGCAGTACCGGGGGACCCTACGAGCAGTACTTC. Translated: CASSTGGPYEQYF.

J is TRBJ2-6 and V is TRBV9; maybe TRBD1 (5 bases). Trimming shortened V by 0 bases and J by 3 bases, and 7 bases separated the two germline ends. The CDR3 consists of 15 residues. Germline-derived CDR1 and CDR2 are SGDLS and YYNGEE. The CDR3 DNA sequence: TGTGCCAGCAGCGTAGGGGGCGGTGGGGCCAACGTCCTGACTTTC. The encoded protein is CASSVGGGGANVLTF.

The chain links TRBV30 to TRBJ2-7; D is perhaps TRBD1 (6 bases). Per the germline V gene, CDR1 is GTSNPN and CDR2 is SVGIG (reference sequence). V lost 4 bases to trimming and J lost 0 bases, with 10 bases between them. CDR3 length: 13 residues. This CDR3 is CAWMGDTSYEQYF. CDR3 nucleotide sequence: TGTGCCTGGATGGGGGACACCTCCTACGAGCAGTACTTC.

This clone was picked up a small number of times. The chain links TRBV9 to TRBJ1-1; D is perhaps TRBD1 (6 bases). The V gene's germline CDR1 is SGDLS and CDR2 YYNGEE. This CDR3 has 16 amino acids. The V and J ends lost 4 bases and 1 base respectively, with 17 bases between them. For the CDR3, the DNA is TGTGCCAGCAGCTCTAGGGGCAGGGGAGAGAACACTGAAGCTTTCTTT. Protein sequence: CASSSRGRGENTEAFF. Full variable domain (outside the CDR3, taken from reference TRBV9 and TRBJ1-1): DSGVTQTPKHLITATGQRVTLRCSPRSGDLSVYWYQQSLDQGLQFLIQYYNGEERAKGNILERFSAQQFPDLHSELNLSSLELGDSALYFCASSSRGRGENTEAFFGQGTRLTVV.

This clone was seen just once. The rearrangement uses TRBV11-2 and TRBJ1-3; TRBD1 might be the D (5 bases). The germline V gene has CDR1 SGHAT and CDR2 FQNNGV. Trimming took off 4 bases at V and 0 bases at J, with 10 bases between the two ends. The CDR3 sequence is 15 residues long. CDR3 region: CASSSNQGSGNTIYF. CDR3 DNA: TGTGCCAGCAGCTCGAATCAGGGCTCTGGAAACACCATATATTTT. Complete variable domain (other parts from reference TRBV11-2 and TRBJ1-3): EAGVAQSPRYKIIEKRQSVAFWCNPISGHATLYWYQQILGQGPKLLIQFQNNGVVDDSQLPKDRFSAERLKGVDSTLKIQPAKLEDSAVYLCASSSNQGSGNTIYFGEGSWLTVV.

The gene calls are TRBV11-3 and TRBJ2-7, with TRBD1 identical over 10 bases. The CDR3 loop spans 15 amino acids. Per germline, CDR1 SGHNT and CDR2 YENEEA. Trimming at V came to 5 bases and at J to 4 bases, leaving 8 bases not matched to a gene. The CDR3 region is CASSITGTGEYEQYF. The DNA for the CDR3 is TGTGCCAGCAGCATAACCGGGACAGGGGAATACGAGCAGTACTTC.

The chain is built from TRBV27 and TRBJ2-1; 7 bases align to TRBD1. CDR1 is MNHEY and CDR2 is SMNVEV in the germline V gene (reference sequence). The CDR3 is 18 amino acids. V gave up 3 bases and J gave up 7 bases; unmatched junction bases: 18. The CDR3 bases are TGTGCCAGCAGTTTTCTACGGAAGACAGGGAAGGGAGTTAATGAGCAGTTCTTC. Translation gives CASSFLRKTGKGVNEQFF.

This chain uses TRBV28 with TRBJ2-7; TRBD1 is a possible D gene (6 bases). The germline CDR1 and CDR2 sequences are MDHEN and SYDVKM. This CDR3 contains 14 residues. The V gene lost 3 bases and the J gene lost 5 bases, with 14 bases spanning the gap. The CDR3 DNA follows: TGTGCCAGCAGTTTCCGAGGGGGACCCAACGAGCAGTACTTC. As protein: CASSFRGGPNEQYF.

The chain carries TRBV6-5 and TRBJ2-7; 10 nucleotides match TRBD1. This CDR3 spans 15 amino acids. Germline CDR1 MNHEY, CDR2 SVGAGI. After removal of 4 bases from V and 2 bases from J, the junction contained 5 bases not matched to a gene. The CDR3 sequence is CASSWGQGRTYEQYF. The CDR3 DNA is TGTGCCAGCAGTTGGGGACAGGGGAGAACCTACGAGCAGTACTTC.

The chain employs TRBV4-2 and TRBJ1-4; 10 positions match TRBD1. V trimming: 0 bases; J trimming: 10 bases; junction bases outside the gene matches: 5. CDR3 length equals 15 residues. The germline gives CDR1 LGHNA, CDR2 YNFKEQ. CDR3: CASSQDLGQGGKLFF. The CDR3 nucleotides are TGTGCCAGCAGCCAAGATCTTGGACAGGGGGGAAAACTGTTTTTT.

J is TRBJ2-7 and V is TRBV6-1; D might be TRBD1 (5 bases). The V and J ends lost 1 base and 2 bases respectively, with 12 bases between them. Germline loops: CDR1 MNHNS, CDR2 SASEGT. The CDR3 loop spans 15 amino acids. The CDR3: CASSEDRGRTYEQYF. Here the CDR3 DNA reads TGTGCCAGCAGTGAAGATAGGGGCCGTACCTACGAGCAGTACTTC.

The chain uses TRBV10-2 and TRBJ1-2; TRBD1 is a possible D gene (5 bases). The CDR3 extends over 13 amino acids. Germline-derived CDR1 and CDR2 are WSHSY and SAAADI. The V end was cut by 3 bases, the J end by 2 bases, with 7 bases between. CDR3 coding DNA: TGCGCCAGCAGTGATTCAGGGAACTATGGCTACACCTTC. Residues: CASSDSGNYGYTF.

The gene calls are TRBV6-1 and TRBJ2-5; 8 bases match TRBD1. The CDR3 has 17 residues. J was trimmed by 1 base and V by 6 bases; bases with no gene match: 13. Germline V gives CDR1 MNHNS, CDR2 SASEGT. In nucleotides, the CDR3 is TGTGCCAGCAGGGAATTCAGGGGGCGCGCCATCCAAGAGACCCAGTACTTC. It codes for CASREFRGRAIQETQYF.

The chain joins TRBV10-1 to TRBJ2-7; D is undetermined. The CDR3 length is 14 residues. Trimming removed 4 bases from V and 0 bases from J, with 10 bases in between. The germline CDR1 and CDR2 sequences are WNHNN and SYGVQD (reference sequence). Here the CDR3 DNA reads TGCGCCAGCAGTGTGGCTCCACGCTCCTACGAGCAGTACTTC. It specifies CASSVAPRSYEQYF.

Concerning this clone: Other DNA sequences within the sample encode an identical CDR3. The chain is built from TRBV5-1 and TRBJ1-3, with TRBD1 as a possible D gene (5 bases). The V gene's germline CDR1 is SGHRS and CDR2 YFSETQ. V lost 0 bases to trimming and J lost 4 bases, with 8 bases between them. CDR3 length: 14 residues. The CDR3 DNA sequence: TGCGCCAGCAGCTTGGTAGGGGCAGGAAACACCATATATTTT. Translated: CASSLVGAGNTIYF.

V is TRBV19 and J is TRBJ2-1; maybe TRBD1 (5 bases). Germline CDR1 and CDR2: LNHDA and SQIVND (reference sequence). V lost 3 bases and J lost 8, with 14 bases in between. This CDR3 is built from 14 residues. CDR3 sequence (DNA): TGTGCCAGTAGTATTGTCCTTTTAGGGGATGAGCAGTTCTTC. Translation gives CASSIVLLGDEQFF.